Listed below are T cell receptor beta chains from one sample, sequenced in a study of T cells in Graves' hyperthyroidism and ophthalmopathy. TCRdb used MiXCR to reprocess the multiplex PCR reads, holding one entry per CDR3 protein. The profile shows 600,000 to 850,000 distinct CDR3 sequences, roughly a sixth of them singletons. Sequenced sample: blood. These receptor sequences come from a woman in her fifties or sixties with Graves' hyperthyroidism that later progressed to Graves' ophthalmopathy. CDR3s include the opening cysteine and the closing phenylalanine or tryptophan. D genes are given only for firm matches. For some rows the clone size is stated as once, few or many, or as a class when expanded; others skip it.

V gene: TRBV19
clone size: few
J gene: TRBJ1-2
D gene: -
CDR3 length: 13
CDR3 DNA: TGTGCCAGTAGTACCAATTCCAGGGAAGGCTACACCTTC
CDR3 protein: CASSTNSREGYTF

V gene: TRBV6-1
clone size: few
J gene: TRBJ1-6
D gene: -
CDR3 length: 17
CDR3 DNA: TGTGCCAGCAGCTCCGGTGGTGAAGGGGGCTATAATTCACCCCTCCACTTT
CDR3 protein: CASSSGGEGGYNSPLHF

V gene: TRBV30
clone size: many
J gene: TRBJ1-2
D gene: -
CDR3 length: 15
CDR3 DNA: TGTGCCTGGAGTGTACGGGGCATGGCTAACTATGGCTACACCTTC
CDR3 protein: CAWSVRGMANYGYTF

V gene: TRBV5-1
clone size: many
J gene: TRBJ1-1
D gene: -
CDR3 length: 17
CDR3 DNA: TGCGCCAGCAGCTGGGCACAGCCGAAGTGGGGGAACACTGAAGCTTTCTTT
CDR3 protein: CASSWAQPKWGNTEAFF

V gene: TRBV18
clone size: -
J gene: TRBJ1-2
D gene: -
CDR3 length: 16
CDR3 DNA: TGTGCCAGCTCACCACCAACCGGGGCGGACCTTGGTGGCTGCACCTTC
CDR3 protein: CASSPPTGADLGGCTF

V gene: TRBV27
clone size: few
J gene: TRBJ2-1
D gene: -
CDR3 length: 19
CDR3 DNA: TGTGCCAGCAGTTTCAGGGGTGTTGTTTATTCCACACACACGGATGAGCAGTTCTTC
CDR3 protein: CASSFRGVVYSTHTDEQFF

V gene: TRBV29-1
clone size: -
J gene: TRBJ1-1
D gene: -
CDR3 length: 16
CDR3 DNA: TGCAGCGTTGGGGGGCATAGGGGGACAAGAACCTCTGAAGCTTTCTTT
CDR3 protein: CSVGGHRGTRTSEAFF

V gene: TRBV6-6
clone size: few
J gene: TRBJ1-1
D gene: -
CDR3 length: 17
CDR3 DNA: TGTGCCAGCAGTTACCCGAGGATGACAGACTTGAACACTGAAGCTTTCTTT
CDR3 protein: CASSYPRMTDLNTEAFF

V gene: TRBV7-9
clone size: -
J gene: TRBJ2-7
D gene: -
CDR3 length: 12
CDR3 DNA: TGTGCCAGCAGGGCAGGGCCTTCCGAGCAGTACTTC
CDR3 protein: CASRAGPSEQYF

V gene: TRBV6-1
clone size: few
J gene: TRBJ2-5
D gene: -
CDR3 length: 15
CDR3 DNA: TGTGCCAGCGGGGGGGAGGCGGGGGCGCTTCAGACCCAGTACTTC
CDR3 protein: CASGGEAGALQTQYF

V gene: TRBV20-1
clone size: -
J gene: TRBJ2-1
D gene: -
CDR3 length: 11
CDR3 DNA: TGCAGTGCAACCCAGGGGGGTGAGCAGTTCTTC
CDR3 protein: CSATQGGEQFF

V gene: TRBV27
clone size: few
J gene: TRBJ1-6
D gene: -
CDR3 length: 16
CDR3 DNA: TGTGCCAGCAGTCCCCTTCTCACAGGGATGAATTCACCCCTCCACTTT
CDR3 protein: CASSPLLTGMNSPLHF

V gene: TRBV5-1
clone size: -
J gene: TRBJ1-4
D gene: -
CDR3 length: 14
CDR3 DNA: TGCGCCAGCAGATACGAGCGCGAAAATGAAAAACTGTTTTTT
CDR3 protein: CASRYERENEKLFF

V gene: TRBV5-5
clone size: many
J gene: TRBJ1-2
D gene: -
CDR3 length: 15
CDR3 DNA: TGTGCCAGCAGCTTGGATCCTCGAACCTATGATGGCTACACCTTC
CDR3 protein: CASSLDPRTYDGYTF

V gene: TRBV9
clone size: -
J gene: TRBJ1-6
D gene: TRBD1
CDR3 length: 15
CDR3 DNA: TGTGCCAGCAGCACTCAAGGGACAGGCGGTTCACCCCTCCACTTT
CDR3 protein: CASSTQGTGGSPLHF

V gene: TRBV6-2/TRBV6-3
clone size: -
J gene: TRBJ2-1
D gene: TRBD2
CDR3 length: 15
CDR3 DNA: TGTGCCGCGGGTAGTGGGCGGGGGGCCTACAATGAGCAGTTCTTC
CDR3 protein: CAAGSGRGAYNEQFF

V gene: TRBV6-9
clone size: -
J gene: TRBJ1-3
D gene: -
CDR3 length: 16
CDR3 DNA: TGTGCCAGCAGTGACTCCACCAGGGGCTCTGGAAACACCATATATTTT
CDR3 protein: CASSDSTRGSGNTIYF

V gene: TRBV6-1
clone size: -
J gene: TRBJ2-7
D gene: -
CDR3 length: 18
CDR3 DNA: TGTGCCAGCAGTGAAGCCCCCATATCGAGGGTGAGATCCTACGAGCAGTACTTC
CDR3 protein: CASSEAPISRVRSYEQYF

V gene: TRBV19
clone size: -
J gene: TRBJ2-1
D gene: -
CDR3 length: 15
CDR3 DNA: TGTGCCAGTAGTCTAACACCAACCCTGGGGAATGAGCAGTTCTTC
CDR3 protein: CASSLTPTLGNEQFF

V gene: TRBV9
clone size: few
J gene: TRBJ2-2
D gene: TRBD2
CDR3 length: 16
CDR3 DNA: TGTGCCAGCAGCGTAGGAGCGGGGGGAAGAACCGGGGAGCTGTTTTTT
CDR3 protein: CASSVGAGGRTGELFF

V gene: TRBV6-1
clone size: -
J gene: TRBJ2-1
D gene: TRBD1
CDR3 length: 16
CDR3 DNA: TGTGCCAGCTTTGCTCCCAGGGGGCGCCCCTACAATGAGCAGTTCTTC
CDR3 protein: CASFAPRGRPYNEQFF

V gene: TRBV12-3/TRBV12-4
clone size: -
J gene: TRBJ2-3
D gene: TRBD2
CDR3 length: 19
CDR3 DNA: TGTGCCAGCAGTTTATTTGAGACTAGCGGGCTTTCTAGCACAGATACGCAGTATTTT
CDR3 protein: CASSLFETSGLSSTDTQYF

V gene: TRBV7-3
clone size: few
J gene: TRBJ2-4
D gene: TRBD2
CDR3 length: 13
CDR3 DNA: TGTGCCAGCAGCCTAAGCGGGACTTCGGTTCAGTACTTC
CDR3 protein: CASSLSGTSVQYF

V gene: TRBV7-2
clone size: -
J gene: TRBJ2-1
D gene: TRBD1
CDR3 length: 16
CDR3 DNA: TGTGCCAGCAGCTTCACCGGGACAGGATATTACAATGAGCAGTTCTTC
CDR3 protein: CASSFTGTGYYNEQFF

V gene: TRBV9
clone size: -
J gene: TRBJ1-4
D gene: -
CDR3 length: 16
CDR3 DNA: TGTGCCAGCAGCCCCTACGGGGGGGGGTTCGATGAAAAACTGTTTTTT
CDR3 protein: CASSPYGGGFDEKLFF

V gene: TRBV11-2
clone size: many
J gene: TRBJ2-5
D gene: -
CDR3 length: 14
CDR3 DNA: TGTGCCAGCAGCTTAGAAGAGGGGCGGGAGACCCAGTACTTC
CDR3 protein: CASSLEEGRETQYF

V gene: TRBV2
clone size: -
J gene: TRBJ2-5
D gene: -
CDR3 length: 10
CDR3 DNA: TGTGCCAGCAGCCTGTATACCCAGTACTTC
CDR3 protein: CASSLYTQYF

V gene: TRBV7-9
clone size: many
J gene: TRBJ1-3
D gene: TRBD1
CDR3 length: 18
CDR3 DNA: TGTGCCAGCAGCCATCGGGACAGGGTAGAAAGCTCTGGAAACACCATATATTTT
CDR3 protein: CASSHRDRVESSGNTIYF

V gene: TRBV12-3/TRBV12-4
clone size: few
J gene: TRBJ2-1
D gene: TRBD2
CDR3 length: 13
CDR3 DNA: TGTGCCAGCGGGCCCAGCGGGAACAATGAGCAGTTCTTC
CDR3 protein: CASGPSGNNEQFF

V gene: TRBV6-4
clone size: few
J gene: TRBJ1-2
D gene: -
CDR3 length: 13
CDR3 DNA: TGTGCCAGCAGTGACTGGGAACTCTATGGCTACACCTTC
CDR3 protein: CASSDWELYGYTF

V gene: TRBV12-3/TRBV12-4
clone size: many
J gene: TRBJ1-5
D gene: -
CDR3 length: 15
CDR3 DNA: TGTGCCAGCAGGGGAGCTACGAGGGGCAATCAGCCCCAGCATTTT
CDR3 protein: CASRGATRGNQPQHF

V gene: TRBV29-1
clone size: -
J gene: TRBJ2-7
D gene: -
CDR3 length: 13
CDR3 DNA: TGCAGCGTTGAAGATGGACGGAACTACGAGCAGTACTTC
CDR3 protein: CSVEDGRNYEQYF

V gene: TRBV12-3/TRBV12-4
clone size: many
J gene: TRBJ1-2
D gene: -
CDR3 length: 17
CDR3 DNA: TGTGCCAGCAGTTTAGGACTCGTTACAGGGAGAGTAGACGGCTACACCTTC
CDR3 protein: CASSLGLVTGRVDGYTF

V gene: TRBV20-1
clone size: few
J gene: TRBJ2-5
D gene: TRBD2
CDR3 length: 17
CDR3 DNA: TGCAGTGCTAGCCCTCTAGCGGGGGGTTGGTACCAAGAGACCCAGTACTTC
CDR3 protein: CSASPLAGGWYQETQYF

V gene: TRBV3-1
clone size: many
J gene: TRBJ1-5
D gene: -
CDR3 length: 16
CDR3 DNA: TGTGCCAGCAGCCAAGATTTGGGCAACAGCAATCAGCCCCAGCATTTT
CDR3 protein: CASSQDLGNSNQPQHF

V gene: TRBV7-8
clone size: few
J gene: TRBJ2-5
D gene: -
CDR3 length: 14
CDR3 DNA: TGTGCCAGCAGCTTAAATGCGGCGCAAGAGACCCAGTACTTC
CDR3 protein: CASSLNAAQETQYF

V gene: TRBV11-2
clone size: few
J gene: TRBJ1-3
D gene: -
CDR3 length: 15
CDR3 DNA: TGTGCCAGCAGCTTAGAAGGGTTTTCTGGAAACACCATATATTTT
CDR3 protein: CASSLEGFSGNTIYF

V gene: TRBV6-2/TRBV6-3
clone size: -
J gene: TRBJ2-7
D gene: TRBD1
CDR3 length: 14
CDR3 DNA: TGTGCCAGCAGTCAGGGGGACAGTCCTTTTGAGCAGTACTTC
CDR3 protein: CASSQGDSPFEQYF

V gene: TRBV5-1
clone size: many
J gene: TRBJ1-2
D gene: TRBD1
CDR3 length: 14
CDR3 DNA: TGCGCCAGCAGCCTAATCGACAGGGGGGATGGCTACACCTTC
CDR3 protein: CASSLIDRGDGYTF

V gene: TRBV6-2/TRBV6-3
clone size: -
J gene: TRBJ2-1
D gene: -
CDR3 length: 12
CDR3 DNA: TGTGCCAGCGCGAGAGGGGCCAATGAGCAGTTCTTC
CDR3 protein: CASARGANEQFF

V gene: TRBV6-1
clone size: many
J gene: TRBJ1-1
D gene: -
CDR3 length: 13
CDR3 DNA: TGTGCCAGCAGTGAGACAGCGAACACTGAAGCTTTCTTT
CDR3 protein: CASSETANTEAFF

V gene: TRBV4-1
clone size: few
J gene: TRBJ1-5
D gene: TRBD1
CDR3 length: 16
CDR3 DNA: TGCGCCAGCAGCCAAGAAGGGACAGGGGTCGCCCAGCCCCAGCATTTT
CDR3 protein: CASSQEGTGVAQPQHF

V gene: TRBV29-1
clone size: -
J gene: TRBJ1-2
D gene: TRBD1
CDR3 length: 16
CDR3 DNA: TGCAGCGTATCTAAGCCAGCAGGACAGGAGCTCTATGGCTACACCTTC
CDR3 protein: CSVSKPAGQELYGYTF

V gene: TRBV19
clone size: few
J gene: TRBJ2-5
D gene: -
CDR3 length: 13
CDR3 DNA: TGTGCCAGTAGTACCTGGGGACGAGAGACCCAGTACTTC
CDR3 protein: CASSTWGRETQYF

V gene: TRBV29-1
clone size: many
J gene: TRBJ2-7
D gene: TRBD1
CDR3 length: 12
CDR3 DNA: TGCAGCGTTGGTGACAGGGCTTACGAGCAGTACTTC
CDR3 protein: CSVGDRAYEQYF

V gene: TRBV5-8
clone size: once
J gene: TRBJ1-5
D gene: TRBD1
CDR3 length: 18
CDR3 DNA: TGTGCCAGCAGCTGGCCCGCCCGGGACAGGGGCGTCAATCAGCCCCAGCATTTT
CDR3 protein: CASSWPARDRGVNQPQHF

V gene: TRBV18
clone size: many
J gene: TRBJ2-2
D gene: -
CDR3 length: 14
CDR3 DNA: TGTGCCAGCTCAGCCCGGGACTACACCGGGGAGCTGTTTTTT
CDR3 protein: CASSARDYTGELFF

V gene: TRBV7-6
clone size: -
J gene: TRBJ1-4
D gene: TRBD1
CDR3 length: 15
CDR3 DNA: TGTGCCAGCAGACCCCAGGGGGCGCGACGGGAAAAACTGTTTTTT
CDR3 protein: CASRPQGARREKLFF